This T cell receptor (beta chain) was recovered during a study of T cell responses to AZD1222 COVID-19 vaccine. Using immunoSEQ multiplex PCR, the repertoire was profiled, and TCRdb retains in-frame clones only, with some absent. The sample holds 100,000 to 150,000 clones; approximately 89% are singletons and the top ten take around 6%. Study results and limitations: A rise in Spike-specific TCR breadth and depth followed two AZD1222 doses. The sample set comprised mostly white British donors with more females, and clonal diversity was possibly underestimated. Spike as a whole was targeted by vaccine-associated CD4 TCRs, dominant at 160-218 and 743-854. The repertoires were collected only after the peak T cell response.

A remark on this clone: The target antigen is unknown.

Trimming left V 3 bases short and J 0 bases short, with 9 bases between. The CDR3 runs to 15 residues. Germline CDR1 reads MDHEN; CDR2 reads SYDVKM. This sequence originates from an adult in good health. The source was peripheral blood, collected on day 0 of AZD1222 vaccination. This rearrangement joins TRBV28 to TRBJ1-5; the D is unclear. The CDR3 spells CASSFISTSNQPQHF. The DNA of the CDR3 is TGTGCCAGCAGTTTTATTTCAACTAGCAATCAGCCCCAGCATTTT.